The next 27 T cell receptor beta chains were all read from a single sample in a study of cytomegalovirus exposure and HLA in healthy donors. PCR amplification relied on 60 Vbeta primers (plus 13 Jbeta primers). TCRdb's table, derived via immunoSEQ multiplex PCR, lists solely in-frame clones and lacks some. The sample has about 160,000 clones, roughly 85% seen once. Sequencing was done on a sample of PBMCs. The receptors were sampled from a boy between 2 and 10 years old in good health and CMV-seronegative.

J is TRBJ2-1 and V is TRBV6-4, with D possibly TRBD2 on 5 matching bases. CDR1 MRHNA and CDR2 SNTAGT come from the germline V gene. This CDR3 contains 13 residues. V was clipped by 3 bases and J by 10 bases, with 13 bases between them. The CDR3 bases are TGTGCCAGCAGTGAAAATGACCGCGGGGAGCAGTTCTTC. Protein: CASSENDRGEQFF.

This clone was seen once. The chain has TRBV6-5 and TRBJ1-3; the D is unclear. The CDR3 totals 13 residues. The V gene lost 6 bases and the J gene lost 9 bases, with 15 bases spanning the gap. Germline CDR1 MNHEY, CDR2 SVGAGI. CDR3 bases: TGTGCCAGCAGCGGCAGACCGCGGGTCACCATATATTTT. Protein sequence: CASSGRPRVTIYF.

Points on this clone: Mismatch with germline at one junction end may stem from a read error. The gene calls are TRBV4-1 and TRBJ1-1; D is undetermined. The CDR3 loop spans 14 amino acids. CDR1 and CDR2 (germline): MGHRA, YSYEKL. The CDR3 bases are TGCACCAGCAGCCAAGTAGGAGGGAACACTGAAGCTTTCTTT. Translation gives CTSSQVGGNTEAFF.

This chain joins TRBV19 and TRBJ2-7; TRBD1 aligns across 7 bases. The ends lost 2 bases at V and 0 bases at J; junction bases unmatched: 1. There are 14 residues in the CDR3. Germline V lookup: CDR1 LNHDA, CDR2 SQIVND (reference sequence). The DNA of the CDR3 is TGTGCCAGTAGTATAACAGGGGCCTCCTACGAGCAGTACTTC. Translated: CASSITGASYEQYF.

The chain has TRBV28 and TRBJ2-7, with TRBD1 matching 8 bases. Per germline, CDR1 MDHEN and CDR2 SYDVKM. V dropped 4 bases and J dropped 2; count of bases not matched to a gene: 10. The CDR3 length is 16 residues. The CDR3 loop is CASSSRVGQEAYEQYF. CDR3 DNA: TGTGCCAGCAGTTCCCGAGTGGGACAGGAGGCCTACGAGCAGTACTTC.

The rearrangement links TRBV6-5 to TRBJ1-2; 8 nucleotides agree with TRBD1. Germline loops: CDR1 MNHEY, CDR2 SVGAGI. The V gene end was trimmed by 4 bases and the J gene end by 3 bases; junction bases not matched to a gene: 4. The CDR3 is 14 amino acids. CDR3 loop: CASSLGTGDYGYTF. CDR3 bases: TGTGCCAGCAGTTTGGGGACAGGAGACTATGGCTACACCTTC.

The chain links TRBV28 to TRBJ1-5; D remains ambiguous. CDR1 and CDR2 from the germline V gene are MDHEN and SYDVKM. CDR3 length equals 11 residues. Trimming removed 6 bases from V and 3 bases from J, with 3 bases in between. The CDR3 reads CASSYNQPQHF. The CDR3 DNA follows: TGTGCCAGCAGCTACAATCAGCCCCAGCATTTT. Together with reference TRBV28 and TRBJ1-5, the CDR3 gives the full variable domain: DVKVTQSSRYLVKRTGEKVFLECVQDMDHENMFWYRQDPGLGLRLIYFSYDVKMKEKGDIPEGYSVSREKKERFSLILESASTNQTSMYLCASSYNQPQHFGDGTRLSIL.

The chain combines TRBV7-6 with TRBJ2-6; D gene unclear. With 4 bases removed from V and 2 bases from J, the gap between germline ends came to 6 bases. The CDR3 has 14 residues. Germline CDR1 SGHVS, CDR2 FNYEAQ. The CDR3 region is CASSSLTGANVLTF. CDR3 sequence (DNA): TGTGCCAGCAGCTCCCTTACTGGGGCCAACGTCCTGACTTTC. The entire variable domain, with the rest obtained from reference TRBV7-6 and TRBJ2-6, is as follows: GAGVSQSPRYKVTKRGQDVALRCDPISGHVSLYWYRQALGQGPEFLTYFNYEAQQDKSGLPNDRFSAERPEGSISTLTIQRTEQRDSAMYRCASSSLTGANVLTFGAGSRLTVL.

The chain is built from TRBV6-1 and TRBJ1-2; D unclear. This CDR3 has 12 amino acids. Germline V CDR1 and CDR2: MNHNS, SASEGT. V was shortened by 3 bases and J by 3 bases, with 5 bases between the two germline ends. The DNA for the CDR3 is TGTGCCAGCAGTGATATTGACTATGGCTACACCTTC. As protein: CASSDIDYGYTF.

This rearrangement joins TRBV27 to TRBJ1-2, with 7 positions matching TRBD1. The V gene end was trimmed by 5 bases and the J gene end by 5 bases; junction bases not matched to a gene: 14. The CDR3 is 16 amino acids. Germline assignment: CDR1 MNHEY and CDR2 SMNVEV (reference sequence). The CDR3 DNA follows: TGTGCCAGCAGTACTCGACAGGGATCGCGATTATATGGCTACACCTTC. Amino acid sequence: CASSTRQGSRLYGYTF.

This clone was observed a handful of times. J is TRBJ2-5 and V is TRBV5-6, with 8 positions matching TRBD2. In germline, CDR1 is SGHDT, CDR2 YYEEEE. This CDR3 comprises 15 residues. Unmatched junction bases numbered 13, after V lost 9 bases and J lost 3 bases. Here the CDR3 reads CATQSAGGVKETQYF. DNA of the CDR3: TGTGCCACCCAGTCGGCGGGAGGCGTAAAAGAGACCCAGTACTTC.

This chain uses TRBV5-1 with TRBJ1-1, with 8 bases that match TRBD1. With V trimmed by 3 bases and J by 2 bases, 3 bases remained unmatched. The germline V gene has CDR1 SGHRS and CDR2 YFSETQ. This CDR3 region has 14 residues. CDR3 region: CASSSDRGNTEAFF. The CDR3 nucleotides are TGCGCCAGCAGCTCTGACAGGGGCAACACTGAAGCTTTCTTT.

The table lists this clone with a count of one. This chain's CDR3 is CASSLPETASTDTQYF. CDR3 DNA: TGCGCCAGCAGCCTCCCGGAGACAGCAAGCACAGATACGCAGTATTTT. The chain has TRBV5-1 and TRBJ2-3, with a tentative D call TRBD1 (5 bases). The germline gives CDR1 SGHRS, CDR2 YFSETQ. The V gene lost 4 bases and the J gene lost 0 bases, with 15 bases spanning the gap. The CDR3 consists of 16 residues.

The chain recombines TRBV2 with TRBJ1-5; possible D gene TRBD1, 5 bases. Trimming cost V 1 base and J 0 bases, with 13 bases left between them. This CDR3 has 17 amino acids. Germline V gives CDR1 SNHLY, CDR2 FYNNEI. This CDR3 is CASSEDVAGPSNQPQHF. The CDR3 nucleotides read TGTGCCAGCAGTGAAGATGTGGCAGGGCCTAGCAATCAGCCCCAGCATTTT.

Details on this clone: An end of the junction does not agree with germline; a read error may underlie this. Other DNA sequences within the sample encode an identical CDR3. The chain joins TRBV7-2 to TRBJ1-2; 9 bases are a match to TRBD1. Germline CDR1 is SGHTA and CDR2 is FQGNSA. This CDR3 spans 10 amino acids. CDR3 DNA sequence: TGCGCCACAGGGGGCTCAGGCTACACCTTC. Amino acids: CATGGSGYTF.

J is TRBJ1-5 and V is TRBV19, with D maybe TRBD1 (6 bases). V shed 6 bases and J shed 3 bases, with 15 bases lying between them. The CDR3 extends over 15 amino acids. In germline, CDR1 is LNHDA, CDR2 SQIVND (reference sequence). This CDR3 reads CASRAPGQHNQPQHF. CDR3 nucleotides: TGTGCCAGTAGGGCACCGGGACAACACAATCAGCCCCAGCATTTT.

V usage is TRBV7-9 and J usage is TRBJ2-7, with 7 bases fitting TRBD1. V gave up 1 base and J gave up 7 bases; unmatched junction bases: 10. This CDR3 contains 15 residues. CDR1 and CDR2 (germline): SEHNR, FQNEAQ (reference sequence). CDR3 nucleotide sequence: TGTGCCAGCAGCTTAGGTTGGGACAGTCTGTCGGAGCAGTACTTC. It encodes CASSLGWDSLSEQYF.

The rearrangement uses TRBV7-7 and TRBJ2-5; 11 nucleotides align to TRBD2. The V and J ends lost 1 base and 3 bases, in that order; junction bases with no gene match: 7. Per germline, CDR1 SSHAT and CDR2 FNYEAQ (reference sequence). The CDR3 loop spans 17 amino acids. Here the CDR3 reads CASSLGASGGPEETQYF. CDR3 sequence (DNA): TGTGCCAGCAGCTTAGGGGCTAGCGGGGGGCCGGAAGAGACCCAGTACTTC.

This rearrangement joins TRBV6-5 to TRBJ2-3; TRBD1 might be the D (6 bases). Germline CDR1 reads MNHEY; CDR2 reads SVGAGI. V lost 6 bases to trimming and J lost 5 bases, with 12 bases between them. The CDR3 has 13 residues. This CDR3 is CASRRQDQDTQYF. The CDR3 coding sequence is TGTGCCAGCAGGCGACAGGACCAAGATACGCAGTATTTT.

The genes are TRBV28 and TRBJ2-1, with 7 bases lining up with TRBD1. CDR3 length: 16 amino acids. Germline V CDR1 and CDR2: MDHEN, SYDVKM. V was clipped by 6 bases and J by 2 bases; unmatched bases: 10. The DNA for the CDR3 is TGTGCCAGCAGAAGCGACAGGGCGGGCACCTACAATGAGCAGTTCTTC. It translates to CASRSDRAGTYNEQFF. Using reference TRBV28 and TRBJ2-1 for the parts outside the CDR3, the full variable domain is DVKVTQSSRYLVKRTGEKVFLECVQDMDHENMFWYRQDPGLGLRLIYFSYDVKMKEKGDIPEGYSVSREKKERFSLILESASTNQTSMYLCASRSDRAGTYNEQFFGPGTRLTVL.

The chain carries TRBV11-2 and TRBJ2-5; tentatively, D is TRBD2 (5 bases). The CDR3 contains 12 residues. Germline V gives CDR1 SGHAT, CDR2 FQNNGV. V shed 5 bases and J shed 7 bases, with 11 bases lying between them. DNA of the CDR3: TGTGCCAGCAGCCCTTCAGGAGGGACCCAGTACTTC. Translating it yields CASSPSGGTQYF. The full variable domain, completed using reference TRBV11-2 and TRBJ2-5, is EAGVAQSPRYKIIEKRQSVAFWCNPISGHATLYWYQQILGQGPKLLIQFQNNGVVDDSQLPKDRFSAERLKGVDSTLKIQPAKLEDSAVYLCASSPSGGTQYFGPGTRLLVL.

The chain carries TRBV2 and TRBJ2-5; 11 bases align to TRBD1. Germline CDR1 is SNHLY and CDR2 is FYNNEI. The CDR3 covers 16 residues. V was clipped by 5 bases and J by 6 bases; unmatched bases: 11. This CDR3 is CASSKIGTGGQQTQYF. CDR3 sequence (DNA): TGTGCCAGCAGTAAGATCGGGACAGGGGGTCAGCAGACCCAGTACTTC.

This clone occurred a few times. The genes are TRBV19 and TRBJ2-2, with D perhaps TRBD1 (6 bases). The length of the CDR3 is 16 residues. Per germline, CDR1 LNHDA and CDR2 SQIVND (reference sequence). V dropped 5 bases and J dropped 0 bases, with 13 bases sitting between them. Here the CDR3 DNA reads TGTGCCAGTAGTCTTAGGACAGTCGCGAACACCGGGGAGCTGTTTTTT. The encoded protein is CASSLRTVANTGELFF.

The V call is TRBV5-1, the J call TRBJ1-3; TRBD1 is a possible D gene (6 bases). The CDR3 contains 14 residues. The germline V gene encodes CDR1 SGHRS and CDR2 YFSETQ. V shed 2 bases and J shed 1 base, with 7 bases lying between them. CDR3 sequence reads: CASSLGQSGNTIYF. The CDR3, as DNA: TGCGCCAGCAGCTTAGGACAGTCTGGAAACACCATATATTTT.

V gene TRBV7-3 combines with J gene TRBJ2-2, with a possible D match to TRBD1 (6 bases). The CDR3 extends over 16 amino acids. V gave up 6 bases and J gave up 0 bases, with 14 bases separating them. In germline, CDR1 is SGHTA, CDR2 FQGTGA. CDR3 sequence: CASRGPGHPNTGELFF. The CDR3 nucleotides read TGTGCCAGCAGGGGCCCGGGACATCCGAACACCGGGGAGCTGTTTTTT.

A single count supports this clone. The chain is built from TRBV5-5 and TRBJ2-6, with unresolved D. Trimming pared 0 bases from V and 0 bases from J, leaving 7 bases between. Germline loops: CDR1 SGHKS, CDR2 YYEKEE (reference sequence). The CDR3 extends over 16 amino acids. CDR3 in DNA: TGTGCCAGCAGCTTGGACACATCCTCTGGGGCCAACGTCCTGACTTTC. It is translated as CASSLDTSSGANVLTF. The whole variable domain, filled in from reference TRBV5-5 and TRBJ2-6, reads DAGVTQSPTHLIKTRGQQVTLRCSPISGHKSVSWYQQVLGQGPQFIFQYYEKEERGRGNFPDRFSARQFPNYSSELNVNALLLGDSALYLCASSLDTSSGANVLTFGAGSRLTVL.

The rearrangement uses TRBV4-2 and TRBJ1-5, with a possible D match to TRBD1 (6 bases). The V end lost 3 bases, the J end lost 5 bases, and 8 bases lay between the germline ends. There are 13 residues in the CDR3. Germline V gene sequence: CDR1 LGHNA, CDR2 YNFKEQ. The CDR3 sequence: CASSHYRDQPQHF. The CDR3 nucleotides are TGTGCCAGCAGCCATTACAGGGATCAGCCCCAGCATTTT.